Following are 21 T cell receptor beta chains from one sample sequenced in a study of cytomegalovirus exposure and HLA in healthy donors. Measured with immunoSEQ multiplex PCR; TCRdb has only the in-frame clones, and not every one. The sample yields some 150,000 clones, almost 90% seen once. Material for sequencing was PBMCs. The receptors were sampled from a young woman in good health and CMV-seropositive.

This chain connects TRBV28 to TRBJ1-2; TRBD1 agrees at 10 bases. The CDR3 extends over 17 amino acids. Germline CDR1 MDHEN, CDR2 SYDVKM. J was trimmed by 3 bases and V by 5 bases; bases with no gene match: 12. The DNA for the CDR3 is TGTGCCAGCAGTCCCCCCCCAGACAGGGGGCTGGACTATGGCTACACCTTC. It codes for CASSPPPDRGLDYGYTF.

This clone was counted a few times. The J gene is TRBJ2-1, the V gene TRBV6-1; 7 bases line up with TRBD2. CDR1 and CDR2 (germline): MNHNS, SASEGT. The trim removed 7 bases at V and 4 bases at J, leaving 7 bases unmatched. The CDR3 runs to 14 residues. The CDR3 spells CASKWGGEYNEQFF. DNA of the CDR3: TGTGCCAGCAAGTGGGGGGGGGAGTACAATGAGCAGTTCTTC.

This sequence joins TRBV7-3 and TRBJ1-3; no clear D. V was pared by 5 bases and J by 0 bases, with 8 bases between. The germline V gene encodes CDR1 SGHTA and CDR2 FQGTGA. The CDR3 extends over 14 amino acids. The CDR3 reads CASSPQASGNTIYF. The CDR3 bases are TGTGCCAGCAGCCCCCAAGCCTCTGGAAACACCATATATTTT.

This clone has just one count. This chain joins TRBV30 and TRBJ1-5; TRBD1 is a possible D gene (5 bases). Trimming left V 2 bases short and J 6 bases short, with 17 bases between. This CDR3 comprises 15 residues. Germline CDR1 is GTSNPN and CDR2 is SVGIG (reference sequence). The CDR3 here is CAWSSRLWGGQPQHF. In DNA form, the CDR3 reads TGTGCCTGGAGTTCGAGACTTTGGGGGGGTCAGCCCCAGCATTTT. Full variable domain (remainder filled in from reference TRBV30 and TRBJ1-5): SQTIHQWPATLVQPVGSPLSLECTVEGTSNPNLYWYRQAAGRGLQLLFYSVGIGQISSEVPQNLSASRPQDRQFILSSKKLLLSDSGFYLCAWSSRLWGGQPQHFGDGTRLSIL.

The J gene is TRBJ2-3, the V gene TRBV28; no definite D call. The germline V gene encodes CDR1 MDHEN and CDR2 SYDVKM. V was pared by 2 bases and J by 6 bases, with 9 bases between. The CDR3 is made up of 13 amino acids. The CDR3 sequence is CASSLTPRDTQYF. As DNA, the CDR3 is TGTGCCAGCAGTTTAACCCCTCGGGATACGCAGTATTTT.

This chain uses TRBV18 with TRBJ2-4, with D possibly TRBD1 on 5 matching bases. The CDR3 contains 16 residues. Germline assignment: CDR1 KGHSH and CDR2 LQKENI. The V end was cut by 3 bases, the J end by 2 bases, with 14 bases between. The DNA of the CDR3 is TGTGCCAGCTCACCGACGGCTAGGGGATCCAAAAACATTCAGTACTTC. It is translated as CASSPTARGSKNIQYF. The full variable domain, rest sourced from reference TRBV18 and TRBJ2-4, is NAGVMQNPRHLVRRRGQEARLRCSPMKGHSHVYWYRQLPEEGLKFMVYLQKENIIDESGMPKERFSAEFPKEGPSILRIQQVVRGDSAAYFCASSPTARGSKNIQYFGAGTRLSVL.

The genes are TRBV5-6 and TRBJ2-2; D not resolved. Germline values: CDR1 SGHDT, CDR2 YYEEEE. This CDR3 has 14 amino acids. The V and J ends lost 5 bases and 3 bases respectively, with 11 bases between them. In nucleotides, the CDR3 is TGTGCCAGCAGATCAATACAGTACACCGGGGAGCTGTTTTTT. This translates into CASRSIQYTGELFF.

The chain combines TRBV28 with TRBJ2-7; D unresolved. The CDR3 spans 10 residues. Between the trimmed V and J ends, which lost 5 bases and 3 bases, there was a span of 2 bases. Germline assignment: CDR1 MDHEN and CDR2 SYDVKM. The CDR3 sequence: CASSRYEQYF. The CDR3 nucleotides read TGTGCCAGCAGTCGCTACGAGCAGTACTTC.

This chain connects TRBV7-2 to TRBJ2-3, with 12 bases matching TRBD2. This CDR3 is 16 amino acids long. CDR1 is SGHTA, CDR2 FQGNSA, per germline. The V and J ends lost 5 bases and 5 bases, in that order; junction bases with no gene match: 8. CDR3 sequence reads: CASSLRLAGAGDTQYF. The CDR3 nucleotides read TGTGCCAGCAGCCTAAGACTAGCGGGAGCGGGAGATACGCAGTATTTT.

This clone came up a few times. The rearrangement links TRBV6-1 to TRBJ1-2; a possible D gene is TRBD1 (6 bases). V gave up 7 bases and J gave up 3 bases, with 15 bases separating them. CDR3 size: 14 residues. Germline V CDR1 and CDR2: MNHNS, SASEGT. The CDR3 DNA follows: TGTGCCAGCACCGTACAGGGTACCTACTATGGCTACACCTTC. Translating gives CASTVQGTYYGYTF.

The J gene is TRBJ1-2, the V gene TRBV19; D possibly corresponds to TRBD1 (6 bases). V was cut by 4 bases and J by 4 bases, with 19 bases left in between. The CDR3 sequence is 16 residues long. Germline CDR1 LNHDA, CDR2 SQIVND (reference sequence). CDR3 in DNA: TGTGCCAGTAGTACCCGATCGACAGGTACGATCTATGGCTACACCTTC. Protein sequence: CASSTRSTGTIYGYTF. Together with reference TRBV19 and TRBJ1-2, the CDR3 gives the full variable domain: DGGITQSPKYLFRKEGQNVTLSCEQNLNHDAMYWYRQDPGQGLRLIYYSQIVNDFQKGDIAEGYSVSREKKESFPLTVTSAQKNPTAFYLCASSTRSTGTIYGYTFGSGTRLTVV.

The CDR3 coding sequence is TGTGCCAGCAGTTTATTGGCTAGCGGGGGGGCACGATGGTTCTTC. This encodes CASSLLASGGARWFF. The rearrangement links TRBV28 to TRBJ2-1; 12 nucleotides line up with TRBD2. The CDR3 length is 15 residues. The germline CDR1 and CDR2 sequences are MDHEN and SYDVKM. V trimming: 1 base; J trimming: 15 bases; junction bases outside the gene matches: 10.

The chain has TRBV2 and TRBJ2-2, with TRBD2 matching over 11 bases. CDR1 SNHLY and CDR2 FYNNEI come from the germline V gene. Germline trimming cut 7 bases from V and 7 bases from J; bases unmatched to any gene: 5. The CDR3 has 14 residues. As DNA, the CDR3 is TGTGCCAGCAAGACTAGCGGGGCGGGCGGGGAGCTGTTTTTT. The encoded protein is CASKTSGAGGELFF.

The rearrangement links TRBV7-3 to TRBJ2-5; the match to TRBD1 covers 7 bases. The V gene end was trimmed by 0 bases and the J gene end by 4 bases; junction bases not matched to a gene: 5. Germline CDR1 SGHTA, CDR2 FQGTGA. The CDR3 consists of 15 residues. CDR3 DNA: TGTGCCAGCAGCTTAACAGGGGGCATGGGAGAGACCCAGTACTTC. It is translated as CASSLTGGMGETQYF.

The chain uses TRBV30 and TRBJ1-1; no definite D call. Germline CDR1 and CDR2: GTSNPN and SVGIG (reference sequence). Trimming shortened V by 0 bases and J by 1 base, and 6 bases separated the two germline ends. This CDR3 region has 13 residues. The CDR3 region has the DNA TGTGCCTGGAGTGTACGTAGGAACACTGAAGCTTTCTTT. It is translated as CAWSVRRNTEAFF.

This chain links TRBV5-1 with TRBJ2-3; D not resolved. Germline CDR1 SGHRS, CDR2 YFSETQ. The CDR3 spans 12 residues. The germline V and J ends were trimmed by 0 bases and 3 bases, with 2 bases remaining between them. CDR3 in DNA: TGCGCCAGCAGCTTGGCAACAGATACGCAGTATTTT. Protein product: CASSLATDTQYF.

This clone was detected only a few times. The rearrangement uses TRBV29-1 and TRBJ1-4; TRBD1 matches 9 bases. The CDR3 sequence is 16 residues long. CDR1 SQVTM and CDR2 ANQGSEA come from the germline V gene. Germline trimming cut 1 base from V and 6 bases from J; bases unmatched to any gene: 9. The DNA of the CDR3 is TGCAGCGTTGAAGGGGGGGGACAGGGACAATATGAAAAACTGTTTTTT. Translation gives CSVEGGGQGQYEKLFF.

CDR3 amino acids: CAWGLSGYTF. The CDR3 region has the DNA TGTGCCTGGGGACTTAGCGGCTACACCTTC. J is TRBJ1-2 and V is TRBV30; D unclear. V lost 5 bases and J lost 8, with 9 bases in between. Germline CDR1 GTSNPN, CDR2 SVGIG (reference sequence). The CDR3 loop spans 10 amino acids.

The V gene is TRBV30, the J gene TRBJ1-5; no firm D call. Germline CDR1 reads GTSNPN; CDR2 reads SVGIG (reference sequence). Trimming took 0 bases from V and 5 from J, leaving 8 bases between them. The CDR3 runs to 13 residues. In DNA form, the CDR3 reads TGTGCCTGGAGTGTACAACGGGATCAGCCCCAGCATTTT. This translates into CAWSVQRDQPQHF.

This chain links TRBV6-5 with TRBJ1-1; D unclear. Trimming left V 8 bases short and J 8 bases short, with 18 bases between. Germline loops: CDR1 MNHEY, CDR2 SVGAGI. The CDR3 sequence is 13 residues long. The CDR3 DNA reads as TGTGCCAGCGCGCCTTCCCACCTATTGGAAGCTTTCTTT. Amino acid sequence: CASAPSHLLEAFF.

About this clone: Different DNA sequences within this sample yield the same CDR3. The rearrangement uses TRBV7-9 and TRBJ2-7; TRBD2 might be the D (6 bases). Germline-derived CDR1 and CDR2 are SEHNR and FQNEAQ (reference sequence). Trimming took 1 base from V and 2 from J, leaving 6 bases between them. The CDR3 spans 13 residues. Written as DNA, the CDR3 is TGTGCCAGCAGCTTAGGACTAGCCTACGAGCAGTACTTC. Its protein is CASSLGLAYEQYF.